This entry lists 32 T cell receptor beta chains sequenced from one sample in a study of OX40 agonist ivuxolimab in advanced cancers. The method was immunoSEQ multiplex PCR; TCRdb's version includes in-frame clones alone and lacks a portion of them. Of 55,000 to 85,000 clones in the sample, under 90% were seen once. Specimen: CD4+ or CD8+ T cells sorted from blood, collected in a trial of the OX40 agonist ivuxolimab. All receptors come from an adult with an advanced solid tumor such as melanoma, head and neck, liver or kidney cancer.

V is TRBV11-2 and J is TRBJ2-1, with a tentative D call TRBD1 (5 bases). V was cut by 1 base and J by 4 bases, with 14 bases left in between. CDR1 SGHAT and CDR2 FQNNGV come from the germline V gene. The CDR3 sequence is 16 residues long. The CDR3: CASSLGQGKRYNEQFF. DNA of the CDR3: TGTGCCAGCAGCTTAGGCCAGGGAAAGAGATACAATGAGCAGTTCTTC.

V and J are TRBV9 and TRBJ2-5; possibly TRBD1 for D (6 bases). The J call could be wrong; TRBJ2-7 is a better fit for the DNA end. In germline, CDR1 is SGDLS, CDR2 YYNGEE. This CDR3 is 15 amino acids long. This CDR3 reads CASSVVGGPPNEQYF. The CDR3 bases are TGTGCCAGCAGCGTAGTTGGGGGCCCTCCCAACGAGCAGTACTTC.

Many counts were recorded for this clone. The CDR3 DNA is TGCGCCAGCTCTCGACCCCGGGGAGAGACCCAGTACTTC. Amino acids: CASSRPRGETQYF. The chain combines TRBV10-1 with TRBJ2-5; TRBD2 is a possible D gene (5 bases). Germline V CDR1 and CDR2: WNHNN, SYGVQD (reference sequence). The CDR3 is 13 amino acids. The V end was cut by 8 bases, the J end by 4 bases, with 14 bases between.

The V gene is TRBV2, the J gene TRBJ2-3, with unresolved D. V was cut by 6 bases and J by 2 bases, with 3 bases left in between. Per germline, CDR1 SNHLY and CDR2 FYNNEI. The CDR3 sequence is 11 residues long. CDR3 region: CASSVTDTQYF. In DNA, the CDR3 is TGTGCCAGCAGCGTCACAGATACGCAGTATTTT.

This clone has only a few counts. The chain links TRBV7-8 to TRBJ1-5; weak D call: TRBD1 (6 bases). The CDR3 extends over 13 amino acids. CDR1 and CDR2 (germline): SGHVS, FQNEAQ. V dropped 8 bases and J dropped 5 bases, with 13 bases sitting between them. The CDR3 protein is CASSWDIHQPQHF. The DNA of the CDR3 is TGTGCCAGCTCGTGGGACATCCATCAGCCCCAGCATTTT.

The chain uses TRBV5-1 and TRBJ2-6; either TRBD1 or TRBD2 may supply D (5 bases each). This CDR3 region has 15 residues. Trimming took off 0 bases at V and 4 bases at J, with 8 bases between the two ends. Germline V gives CDR1 SGHRS, CDR2 YFSETQ. CDR3 region: CASSLEGRGANVLTF. CDR3 coding DNA: TGCGCCAGCAGCTTGGAGGGGAGAGGGGCCAACGTCCTGACTTTC. Full variable domain (remainder filled in from reference TRBV5-1 and TRBJ2-6): KAGVTQTPRYLIKTRGQQVTLSCSPISGHRSVSWYQQTPGQGLQFLFEYFSETQRNKGNFPGRFSGRQFSNSRSEMNVSTLELGDSALYLCASSLEGRGANVLTFGAGSRLTVL.

The gene calls are TRBV4-2 and TRBJ1-6, with D perhaps matching TRBD1 (6 bases). Germline V gives CDR1 LGHNA, CDR2 YNFKEQ. Trimming shortened V by 2 bases and J by 7 bases, and 6 bases separated the two germline ends. The CDR3 extends over 13 amino acids. CDR3 region: CASSQQGNSPLHF. CDR3 nucleotide sequence: TGTGCCAGCAGCCAACAGGGGAATTCACCCCTCCACTTT.

This sequence joins TRBV7-2 and TRBJ2-2; 8 bases are shared with TRBD1. The CDR3 length is 15 residues. Germline V gives CDR1 SGHTA, CDR2 FQGNSA. V shed 4 bases and J 5 bases; nucleotides not matched to a gene: 6. CDR3: CASSSRTGRTGELFF. As DNA, the CDR3 is TGTGCCAGCAGCTCGCGGACAGGGAGAACCGGGGAGCTGTTTTTT. Using reference TRBV7-2 and TRBJ2-2 for the parts outside the CDR3, the full variable domain is GAGVSQSPSNKVTEKGKDVELRCDPISGHTALYWYRQSLGQGLEFLIYFQGNSAPDKSGLPSDRFSAERTGGSVSTLTIQRTQQEDSAVYLCASSSRTGRTGELFFGEGSRLTVL.

For the CDR3, the DNA is TGTGCCACCAGCAGAGATCAACGATACAGGGGGGGCGGCTACACCTTC. The encoded protein is CATSRDQRYRGGGYTF. The chain couples TRBV15 to TRBJ1-2, with TRBD1 matching over 8 bases. The CDR3 extends over 16 amino acids. The V segment lost 0 bases and the J segment 8 bases; nucleotides outside the gene matches: 11. The germline V gene encodes CDR1 LNHNV and CDR2 YYDKDF (reference sequence).

The chain combines TRBV6-1 with TRBJ2-7; 10 nucleotides line up with TRBD1. The CDR3 extends over 14 amino acids. V lost 8 bases and J lost 6; bases outside the gene matches: 10. Germline CDR1 reads MNHNS; CDR2 reads SASEGT. This CDR3 is CASLRDRGAREQYF. The CDR3 bases are TGTGCCAGCCTCCGGGACAGGGGAGCTCGCGAGCAGTACTTC.

The chain combines TRBV6-5 with TRBJ2-2, with unresolved D. The CDR3 contains 12 residues. Germline V CDR1 and CDR2: MNHEY, SVGAGI. Trimming cost V 6 bases and J 9 bases, with 11 bases left between them. This chain's CDR3 is CASRERERELFF. CDR3 bases: TGTGCCAGCAGGGAAAGAGAGAGGGAGCTGTTTTTT.

This chain joins TRBV5-6 and TRBJ1-2, with a tentative D call TRBD1 (5 bases). Germline CDR1 and CDR2: SGHDT and YYEEEE. V was shortened by 5 bases and J by 4 bases, with 18 bases between the two germline ends. The CDR3 length is 15 residues. For the CDR3, the DNA is TGTGCCAGCAGTCCCTACAGGAGTTATACCTATGGCTACACCTTC. Translating gives CASSPYRSYTYGYTF.

This chain connects TRBV4-1 to TRBJ2-3, with 8 nucleotides matching TRBD2. Trimming removed 1 base from V and 4 bases from J; junction bases left unmatched: 10. Germline V gene lookup returns CDR1 MGHRA and CDR2 YSYEKL. This CDR3 is 17 amino acids long. CDR3: CASSQGSTGGRSDTQYF. Here the CDR3 DNA reads TGCGCCAGCAGCCAAGGAAGCACGGGGGGGCGGTCAGATACGCAGTATTTT.

V gene TRBV4-1 combines with J gene TRBJ2-2; tentatively, D is TRBD1 (6 bases). Germline loops: CDR1 MGHRA, CDR2 YSYEKL. This CDR3 has 16 residues. V lost 4 bases and J 0 bases, leaving 12 bases between the germline ends. CDR3 DNA sequence: TGCGCCAGCAGCCCTCAGGGACACTCGAACACCGGGGAGCTGTTTTTT. It is translated as CASSPQGHSNTGELFF.

This clone came up once. This chain connects TRBV7-9 to TRBJ1-2; no definite D call. Germline V gene lookup returns CDR1 SEHNR and CDR2 FQNEAQ (reference sequence). Trimming cost V 1 base and J 7 bases, with 10 bases left between them. The CDR3 has 13 amino acids. Here the CDR3 DNA reads TGTGCCAGCAGCTTAGACAGTATCTCTGGCTACACCTTC. The encoded protein is CASSLDSISGYTF.

The rearrangement joins TRBV20-1 to TRBJ1-2; D ambiguous. This CDR3 has 10 residues. Germline CDR1 reads DFQATT; CDR2 reads SNEGSKA (reference sequence). V was trimmed by 0 bases and J by 8 bases, leaving 4 bases between them. CDR3 sequence: CSARDYGYTF. The CDR3 region has the DNA TGCAGTGCTAGAGATTACGGCTACACCTTC.

This clone was counted a few times. Other DNA variants within this sample encode the same CDR3. The rearrangement uses TRBV5-6 and TRBJ2-3, with TRBD1 matching over 7 bases. The V segment lost 4 bases and the J segment 0 bases; nucleotides outside the gene matches: 5. This CDR3 is built from 15 residues. Germline values: CDR1 SGHDT, CDR2 YYEEEE. CDR3 in DNA: TGTGCCAGCAGCCTTTCGGGACAGAGCACAGATACGCAGTATTTT. Translation gives CASSLSGQSTDTQYF.

The chain recombines TRBV5-5 with TRBJ2-7; D perhaps matches TRBD2 (5 bases). Trimming cost V 3 bases and J 6 bases, with 10 bases left between them. There are 12 residues in the CDR3. CDR1 SGHKS and CDR2 YYEKEE come from the germline V gene (reference sequence). The chain's CDR3 is CASSYTSREQYF. The CDR3 bases are TGTGCCAGCAGCTATACTAGTCGCGAGCAGTACTTC.

This clone was seen a single time. This CDR3 reads CASRQDFSYNEQFF. CDR3 sequence (DNA): TGTGCCAGCAGACAGGATTTCTCCTACAATGAGCAGTTCTTC. The chain recombines TRBV6-1 with TRBJ2-1; TRBD1 might be the D (5 bases). The V gene's germline CDR1 is MNHNS and CDR2 SASEGT. The ends were cut back, 6 bases at V and 0 bases at J, with 9 bases in the middle. This CDR3 has 14 amino acids.

The rearrangement links TRBV5-4 to TRBJ2-1; perhaps TRBD1 as D (6 bases). The CDR3 sequence is 15 residues long. V lost 4 bases to trimming and J lost 5 bases, with 16 bases between them. Germline loops: CDR1 SGHNT, CDR2 YYREEE (reference sequence). DNA of the CDR3: TGTGCCAGCAGCCATCGGGACACGACTAACAATGAGCAGTTCTTC. Encoded protein: CASSHRDTTNNEQFF.

This clone was seen a few times. The V and J genes are TRBV11-2 and TRBJ1-6; D is possibly TRBD1 (5 bases). CDR3 size: 14 residues. Germline CDR1 and CDR2: SGHAT and FQNNGV. Trimming removed 1 base at V and 10 bases at J, with 11 bases between. The CDR3 coding sequence is TGTGCCAGCAGCTTAGCCGGGGCGAGGTCACCCCTCCACTTT. Its protein is CASSLAGARSPLHF.

This chain uses TRBV6-1 with TRBJ2-7; 11 nucleotides align to TRBD2. CDR3 size: 13 residues. V lost 8 bases, J lost 7 bases, and 7 bases stayed unmatched. The germline CDR1 and CDR2 sequences are MNHNS and SASEGT. CDR3 bases: TGTGCCAGCTCCCCGGGACTAGCGGAAGAGCAGTACTTC. The encoded protein is CASSPGLAEEQYF.

The genes are TRBV18 and TRBJ1-1, with 9 bases fitting TRBD1. The CDR3 length is 15 residues. V was pared by 6 bases and J by 0 bases, with 5 bases of the junction left unmatched. Germline V CDR1 and CDR2: KGHSH, LQKENI. The DNA for the CDR3 is TGTGCCAGCTCGACAACAGGGGGCATGAACACTGAAGCTTTCTTT. This codes for CASSTTGGMNTEAFF.

CDR3 residues: CASSPGTSGNTIYF. Here the CDR3 DNA reads TGCGCCAGCAGCCCAGGTACCTCTGGAAACACCATATATTTT. The rearrangement joins TRBV5-1 to TRBJ1-3; the D is unclear. Trimming pared 4 bases from V and 0 bases from J, leaving 8 bases between. Germline V gene lookup returns CDR1 SGHRS and CDR2 YFSETQ. The CDR3 has 14 amino acids.

V and J are TRBV19 and TRBJ2-7; no firm D call. The CDR3 extends over 14 amino acids. V lost 0 bases, J lost 4 bases, and 10 bases lay in between. The V gene's germline CDR1 is LNHDA and CDR2 SQIVND (reference sequence). In nucleotides, the CDR3 is TGTGCCAGTAGTATAGAAAGCTCAGATTACGAGCAGTACTTC. Protein product: CASSIESSDYEQYF.

This chain joins TRBV30 and TRBJ1-2, with D perhaps matching TRBD1 (6 bases). The CDR3 covers 12 residues. V dropped 3 bases and J dropped 5 bases, with 10 bases sitting between them. Germline CDR1 reads GTSNPN; CDR2 reads SVGIG (reference sequence). The CDR3 coding sequence is TGTGCCTGGAGCGAGGACAGTTATGGCTACACCTTC. Its protein is CAWSEDSYGYTF.

This chain joins TRBV9 and TRBJ2-1, with D possibly being TRBD2 (6 bases). CDR1 is SGDLS, CDR2 YYNGEE, per germline. The CDR3 contains 14 residues. The germline V and J ends were trimmed by 2 bases and 3 bases, with 9 bases remaining between them. For the CDR3, the DNA is TGTGCCAGCAGCGTTCGGGGGAACTACAATGAGCAGTTCTTC. Amino acid sequence: CASSVRGNYNEQFF.

The V call is TRBV12-5, the J call TRBJ2-2; tentative D call: TRBD2 (6 bases). The CDR3 is 15 amino acids. V lost 0 bases and J 5 bases, leaving 10 bases between the germline ends. Germline V lookup: CDR1 LGHNT, CDR2 FRNRAP. CDR3 in DNA: TGTGCTAGTGGTTTGGTGGCAGGGAGGACCGGGGAGCTGTTTTTT. Translated: CASGLVAGRTGELFF.

V is TRBV6-1 and J is TRBJ2-1; D is possibly TRBD1 or TRBD2 (5 bases each). The CDR3 has 12 residues. Germline V gene data show CDR1 as MNHNS and CDR2 as SASEGT. Trimming removed 0 bases at V and 15 bases at J, with 12 bases between. Written as DNA, the CDR3 is TGTGCCAGCAGTGAAGCCCGGCAGGGAGCGTTCTTC. Protein sequence: CASSEARQGAFF.

V and J are TRBV5-1 and TRBJ2-2; 9 positions agree with TRBD1. With 4 bases clipped from V and 6 bases from J, the junction kept 4 bases outside the gene matches. Looked up from germline, CDR1 is SGHRS and CDR2 is YFSETQ. This CDR3 comprises 14 residues. The CDR3: CASSTRTGAGELFF. CDR3 bases: TGCGCCAGCAGCACCCGGACAGGGGCCGGGGAGCTGTTTTTT.

The chain couples TRBV12-5 to TRBJ1-5; 7 positions agree with TRBD1. This CDR3 is 14 amino acids long. Germline V gene sequence: CDR1 LGHNT, CDR2 FRNRAP. The junction had 0 bases not matched to a gene; V was cut back by 2 bases and J by 2 bases. The CDR3 DNA reads TGTGCTAGTGGTTTGACAGGGGGCAATCAGCCCCAGCATTTT. Translation gives CASGLTGGNQPQHF.

A remark on this clone: Other DNA sequences in the same sample also yield this CDR3. The V gene is TRBV11-2, the J gene TRBJ2-1; 14 bases agree with TRBD2. The CDR3 totals 17 residues. The germline gives CDR1 SGHAT, CDR2 FQNNGV. V shed 5 bases, J shed 1 base, and the junction held 4 bases outside the gene matches. The CDR3 region has the DNA TGTGCCAGCAGCCCAAGACTAGCGGGGGGGTCCTACAATGAGCAGTTCTTC. Translation: CASSPRLAGGSYNEQFF.